This entry lists 10 T cell receptor beta chains sequenced from one sample in a study of T cells in Graves' hyperthyroidism and ophthalmopathy (dated by TCRdb to the late 2010s). The library was generated by multiplex PCR. The reads were generated on an Illumina HiSeq 2000. Amplification of TCR beta CDR3 regions was carried out from RNA transcripts. The first round of RT-PCR for the TCR CDR3 was performed with the HTBI primer set and the Qiagen OneStep RT-PCR kit. TCRdb trimmed public reads at Q25 via fastp, called clones via MiXCR and kept in-frame beta chains. Each CDR3 protein appears once, grouped with its most common genes and DNA. The sample table contains roughly 260,000 distinct CDR3 sequences; only one count was recorded for about 15% of them. The biggest ten clones account for about 14% of the sample. Sequencing was performed on blood. The origin of the receptors is a woman in her forties with Graves' hyperthyroidism that later progressed to Graves' ophthalmopathy.

CDR3 DNA sequence: TGTGCCAGCAGCTTAACCTTGGAGGGGACCCAGTACTTC. This encodes CASSLTLEGTQYF. This sequence joins TRBV5-5 and TRBJ2-5, with D maybe TRBD2 (6 bases). Germline CDR1 reads SGHKS; CDR2 reads YYEKEE (reference sequence). This CDR3 spans 13 amino acids. The V end lost 2 bases, the J end lost 7 bases, and 12 bases lay between the germline ends.

This clonotype was detected many times. The chain combines TRBV2 with TRBJ2-7; D assignment may be TRBD1 or TRBD2 (5 bases each). Trimming took 7 bases from V and 2 from J, leaving 12 bases between them. Germline CDR1 SNHLY, CDR2 FYNNEI. The CDR3 sequence is 13 residues long. CDR3 sequence reads: CASTWDGTYEQYF. In DNA form, the CDR3 reads TGTGCCAGCACCTGGGACGGAACCTACGAGCAGTACTTC.

In regard to this clonotype: A much larger clone sits a single nucleotide away, making a read error possible. The missing conserved phenylalanine or tryptophan at the end of this CDR3 makes a read error likely. The rearrangement joins TRBV29-1 to TRBJ2-2, with D unresolved. The CDR3 is 15 residues long. V lost 5 bases to trimming and J lost 1 base, with 14 bases between them. From germline, CDR1 is SQVTM and CDR2 ANQGSEA. The CDR3 DNA reads TGCAGCGTTCTCCTTCGCGTACAGAACACCGGGGAGCTGTTTTCT. Translating it yields CSVLLRVQNTGELFS.

This chain joins TRBV28 and TRBJ1-1; 8 nucleotides align to TRBD1. The CDR3 has 15 amino acids. Trimming removed 5 bases from V and 10 bases from J; junction bases left unmatched: 15. Germline assignment: CDR1 MDHEN and CDR2 SYDVKM. The CDR3 protein is CASSLSLIGQGGAFF. DNA for the CDR3: TGTGCCAGCAGTCTTTCACTAATTGGACAGGGAGGAGCTTTCTTT.

This clonotype has more than one count but fewer than ten. The J gene is TRBJ1-3, the V gene TRBV6-6; D not resolved. The CDR3 is 16 amino acids. Per the germline V gene, CDR1 is MNHNY and CDR2 is SVGAGI (reference sequence). The V and J ends lost 0 bases and 0 bases respectively, with 9 bases between them. DNA for the CDR3: TGTGCCAGCAGTTACTCGAGAGAAATCTCTGGAAACACCATATATTTT. It specifies CASSYSREISGNTIYF.

This clonotype has only a few counts. The chain recombines TRBV7-2 with TRBJ2-6; 7 bases match TRBD1. The CDR3 runs 18 residues. V trimming: 2 bases; J trimming: 0 bases; junction bases outside the gene matches: 7. Germline loops: CDR1 SGHTA, CDR2 FQGNSA. CDR3 DNA sequence: TGTGCCAGCAGCTTATGGGCAGGGGGAAGCTCTGGGGCCAACGTCCTGACTTTC. It yields the protein CASSLWAGGSSGANVLTF.

The table lists this clonotype with many counts. V and J are TRBV3-1 and TRBJ2-3; the D gene could be TRBD1 or TRBD2 (5 bases each). The V end lost 0 bases, the J end lost 7 bases, and 14 bases lay between the germline ends. This CDR3 contains 15 residues. From germline, CDR1 is LGHDT and CDR2 YNNKEL (reference sequence). CDR3 residues: CASSQDLGTQNTQYF. In DNA form, the CDR3 reads TGTGCCAGCAGCCAAGATTTGGGGACCCAGAATACGCAGTATTTT.

This clonotype was observed at least ten times. The chain links TRBV10-3 to TRBJ1-2; D perhaps matches TRBD1 (6 bases). The length of the CDR3 is 13 residues. V lost 6 bases to trimming and J lost 8 bases, with 16 bases between them. Germline CDR1 reads ENHRY; CDR2 reads SYGVKD. The CDR3: CAIRGTPAEGYTF. As DNA, the CDR3 is TGTGCCATCAGAGGGACACCGGCGGAAGGCTACACCTTC.

This clonotype was seen repeatedly, ten times or more. The CDR3 DNA sequence: TGCGCCAGCAGCTCACTAGCCGGTGGGCAGTTCTTC. Translation gives CASSSLAGGQFF. The chain carries TRBV5-1 and TRBJ2-1, with D tentatively TRBD2 (6 bases). Germline CDR1 reads SGHRS; CDR2 reads YFSETQ. This CDR3 spans 12 amino acids. V lost 3 bases and J lost 12, with 13 bases in between.

This clonotype was seen ten or more times. J is TRBJ1-5 and V is TRBV18; D is possibly TRBD1 (6 bases). Germline V gene sequence: CDR1 KGHSH, CDR2 LQKENI. The germline V and J ends were trimmed by 3 bases and 7 bases, with 13 bases remaining between them. This CDR3 is built from 14 residues. CDR3 amino acids: CASSPRTVTQPQHF. The DNA for the CDR3 is TGTGCCAGCTCACCCCGGACAGTTACCCAGCCCCAGCATTTT.